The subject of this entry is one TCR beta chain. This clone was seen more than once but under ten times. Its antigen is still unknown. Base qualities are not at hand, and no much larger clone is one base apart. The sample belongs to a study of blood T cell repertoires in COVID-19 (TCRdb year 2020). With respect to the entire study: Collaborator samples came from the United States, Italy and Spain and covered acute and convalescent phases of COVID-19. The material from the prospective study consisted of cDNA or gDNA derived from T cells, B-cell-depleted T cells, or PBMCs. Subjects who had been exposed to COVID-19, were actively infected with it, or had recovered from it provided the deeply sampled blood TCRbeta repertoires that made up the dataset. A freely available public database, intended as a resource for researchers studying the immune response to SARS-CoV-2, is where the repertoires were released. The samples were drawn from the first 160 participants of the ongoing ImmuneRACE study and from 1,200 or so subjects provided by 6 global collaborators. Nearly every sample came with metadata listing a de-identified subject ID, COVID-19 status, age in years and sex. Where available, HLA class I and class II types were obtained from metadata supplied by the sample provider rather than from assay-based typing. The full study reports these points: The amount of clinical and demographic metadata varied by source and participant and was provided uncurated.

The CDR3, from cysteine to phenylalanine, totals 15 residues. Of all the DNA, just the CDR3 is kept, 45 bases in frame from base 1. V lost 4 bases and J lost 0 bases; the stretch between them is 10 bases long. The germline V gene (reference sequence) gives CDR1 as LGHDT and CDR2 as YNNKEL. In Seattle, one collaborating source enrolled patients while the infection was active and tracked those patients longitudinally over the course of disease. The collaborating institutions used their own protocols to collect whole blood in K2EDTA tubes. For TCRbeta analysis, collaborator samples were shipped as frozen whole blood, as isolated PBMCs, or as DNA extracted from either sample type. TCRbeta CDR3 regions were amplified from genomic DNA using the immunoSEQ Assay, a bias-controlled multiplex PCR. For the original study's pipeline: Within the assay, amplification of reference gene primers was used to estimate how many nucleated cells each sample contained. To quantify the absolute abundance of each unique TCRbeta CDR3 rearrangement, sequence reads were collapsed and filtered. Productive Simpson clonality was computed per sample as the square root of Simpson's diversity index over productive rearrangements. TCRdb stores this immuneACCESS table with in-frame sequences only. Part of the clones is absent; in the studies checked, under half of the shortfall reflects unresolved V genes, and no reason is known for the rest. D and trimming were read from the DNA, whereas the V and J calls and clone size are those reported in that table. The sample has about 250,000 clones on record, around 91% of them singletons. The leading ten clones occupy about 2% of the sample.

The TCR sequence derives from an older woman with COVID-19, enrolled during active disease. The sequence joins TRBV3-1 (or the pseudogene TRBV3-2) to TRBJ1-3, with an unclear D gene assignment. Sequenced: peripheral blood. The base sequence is TGTGCCAGCAGCCTACCCACTCTCTCTGGAAACACCATATATTTT. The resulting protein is CASSLPTLSGNTIYF.